The rows below give T cell receptor beta chains drawn from one sample of a study of T cell repertoires in cytomegalovirus infection. TCRdb independently ran MiXCR on the reads; one entry per CDR3 protein. The table has some 700,000 distinct CDR3 sequences, 35% seen once. The specimen sequenced was PBMCs. These receptors all stem from a human donor in good health (CMV status not recorded). Some clones in this sample may be carry-over from other donors' samples. Each CDR3 is given with its conserved first and last residue. A D gene is named only where the DNA matches it firmly. Clone size, where shown, is once, few, many, or a class for clones that have expanded.

v_call,d_call,j_call,clone_size,cdr3_aa,cdr3_nt
TRBV12-3/TRBV12-4,.,TRBJ1-2,.,CASRDSRTYYGYTF,TGTGCCAGCAGAGACTCCCGGACGTACTATGGCTACACCTTC
TRBV5-8,.,TRBJ1-5,few,CASSLVRAYSNQPQHF,TGTGCCAGCAGCTTGGTTAGGGCCTATAGCAATCAGCCCCAGCATTTT
TRBV5-1,.,TRBJ2-6,.,CASSLATGLIGSGANVLTF,TGCGCCAGCAGCTTGGCTACAGGGTTAATTGGCTCTGGGGCCAACGTCCTGACTTTC
TRBV19,.,TRBJ2-5,few,CASRSSRETQYF,TGTGCCAGTAGGTCATCCCGGGAGACCCAGTACTTC
TRBV6-1,TRBD2,TRBJ2-5,.,CASSEPGLGGTQYF,TGTGCCAGCAGTGAACCGGGACTAGGGGGGACCCAGTACTTC
TRBV7-6,.,TRBJ2-2,many,CASSLRNTGELFF,TGTGCCAGCAGCTTAAGGAACACCGGGGAGCTGTTTTTT
TRBV6-1,.,TRBJ2-7,.,CASSEARGAGYHEQYF,TGTGCCAGCAGTGAAGCCCGGGGCGCAGGATACCACGAGCAGTACTTC
TRBV7-2,.,TRBJ1-5,many,CASSLTDRSNQPQHF,TGTGCCAGCAGCTTAACAGACCGAAGCAATCAGCCCCAGCATTTT
TRBV12-3/TRBV12-4,TRBD2,TRBJ2-7,.,CASRLGLAGNTYEQYF,TGTGCCAGCAGATTGGGACTAGCGGGTAATACCTACGAGCAGTACTTC
TRBV6-6,.,TRBJ1-3,.,CASSYSTGPGNTIYF,TGTGCCAGCAGTTACTCGACCGGACCTGGAAACACCATATATTTT
TRBV7-8,.,TRBJ1-1,few,CASGLLEYRDTEAFF,TGTGCCAGCGGCCTTCTAGAGTACCGGGACACTGAAGCTTTCTTT
TRBV7-2,.,TRBJ2-2,few,CASSYQSDTGELFF,TGTGCCAGCAGCTACCAGTCCGATACCGGGGAGCTGTTTTTT
TRBV2,.,TRBJ2-1,few,CASSEGLALYNEQFF,TGTGCCAGCAGTGAAGGTCTAGCGCTTTACAATGAGCAGTTCTTC
TRBV27,TRBD2,TRBJ2-1,.,CASTRPGLFNEQFF,TGTGCCAGCACAAGACCGGGACTATTCAATGAGCAGTTCTTC
TRBV28,.,TRBJ2-1,.,CATSPPGAPYNEQFF,TGTGCCACCTCCCCTCCGGGAGCGCCCTACAATGAGCAGTTCTTC
TRBV9,TRBD1,TRBJ1-1,few,CASSEYRGPHTEAFF,TGTGCCAGCAGCGAGTACAGGGGGCCGCACACTGAAGCTTTCTTT
TRBV28,TRBD2,TRBJ2-1,.,CASSSRWAGTSGSEQFF,TGTGCCAGCAGTTCCCGTTGGGCCGGGACTAGCGGGAGTGAGCAGTTCTTC
TRBV5-5,.,TRBJ1-1,few,CASSSFYRAEAFF,TGTGCCAGCAGCTCCTTCTACAGGGCTGAAGCTTTCTTT
TRBV20-1,.,TRBJ1-1,.,CSAPVEGTEAFF,TGCAGTGCCCCGGTCGAGGGCACAGAAGCTTTCTTT
TRBV29-1,.,TRBJ2-5,.,CSVTLTDSQETQYF,TGCAGCGTTACGCTGACAGACAGTCAAGAGACCCAGTACTTC
TRBV4-2,.,TRBJ2-7,few,CASSQAVVDYEQYF,TGTGCCAGCAGCCAAGCGGTCGTGGACTACGAGCAGTACTTC
TRBV7-8,TRBD1,TRBJ1-5,few,CASSLYRGDQPQHF,TGTGCCAGCAGCTTATACAGGGGGGATCAGCCCCAGCATTTT
TRBV28,.,TRBJ2-3,.,CASSFPGVEDTQYF,TGTGCCAGCAGTTTCCCGGGAGTGGAAGATACGCAGTATTTT